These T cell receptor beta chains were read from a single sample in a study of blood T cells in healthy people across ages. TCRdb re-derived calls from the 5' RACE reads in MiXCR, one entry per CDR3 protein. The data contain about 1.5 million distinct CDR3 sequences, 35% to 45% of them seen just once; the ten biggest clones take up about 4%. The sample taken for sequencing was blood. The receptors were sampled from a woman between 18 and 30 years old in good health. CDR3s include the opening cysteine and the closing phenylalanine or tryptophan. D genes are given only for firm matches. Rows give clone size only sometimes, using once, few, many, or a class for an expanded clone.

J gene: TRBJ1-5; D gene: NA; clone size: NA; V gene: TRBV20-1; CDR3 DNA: TGCAGTGCTAGGAAAACAGGAGCAGATCAGCCCCAGCATTTT; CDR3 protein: CSARKTGADQPQHF
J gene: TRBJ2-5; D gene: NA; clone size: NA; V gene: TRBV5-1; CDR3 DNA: TGCGCCAGCAGCTTTTTAAACCTCCAAGAGACCCAGTACTTC; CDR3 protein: CASSFLNLQETQYF
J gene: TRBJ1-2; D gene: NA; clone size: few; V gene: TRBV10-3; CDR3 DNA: TGTGCCATCAGTGCGCGTCGAGAGGGCTACACCTTC; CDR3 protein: CAISARREGYTF
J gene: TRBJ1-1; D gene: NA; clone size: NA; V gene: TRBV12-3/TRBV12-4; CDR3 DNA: TGTGCCAGCAGCTCCACCAGGACCGAGAACACTGAAGCTTTCTTT; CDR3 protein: CASSSTRTENTEAFF
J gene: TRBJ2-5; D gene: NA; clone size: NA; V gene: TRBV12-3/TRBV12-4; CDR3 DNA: TGTGCCAGCAGTCCCAGTCGTACCTCAACCCGGGAGACCCAGTACTTC; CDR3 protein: CASSPSRTSTRETQYF
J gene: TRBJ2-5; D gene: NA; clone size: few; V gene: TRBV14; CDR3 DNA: TGTGCCAGCAGCCCTTTCGGGACACCCCAAGAGACCCAGTACTTC; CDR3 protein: CASSPFGTPQETQYF
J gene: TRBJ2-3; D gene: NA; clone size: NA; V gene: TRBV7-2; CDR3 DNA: TGCGCCAGCAGCTTGGAGTTTAGCACAGATACGCAGTATTTT; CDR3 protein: CASSLEFSTDTQYF
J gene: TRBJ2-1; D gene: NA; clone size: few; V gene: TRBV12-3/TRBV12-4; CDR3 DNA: TGTGCCAGCAGTTTAGGACCCGGGGTCCATGAGCAGTTCTTC; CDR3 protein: CASSLGPGVHEQFF
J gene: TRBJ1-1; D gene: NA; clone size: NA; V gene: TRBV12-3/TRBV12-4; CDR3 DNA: TGTGCCAGCAGTTTCACGGGAGCACCCTGGGGAGCTTTCTTT; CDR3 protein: CASSFTGAPWGAFF
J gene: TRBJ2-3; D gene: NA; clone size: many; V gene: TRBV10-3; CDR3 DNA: TGTGCCATCGGAGACAGCACAGATACGCAGTATTTT; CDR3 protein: CAIGDSTDTQYF
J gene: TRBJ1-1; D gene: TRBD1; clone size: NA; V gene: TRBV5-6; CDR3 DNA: TGTGCCAGCAGCTTCGGGACAGTGCGTGAAGCTTTCTTT; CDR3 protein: CASSFGTVREAFF
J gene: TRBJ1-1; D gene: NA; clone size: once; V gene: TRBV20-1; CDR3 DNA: TGCAGTGCTAGATCTAGGGGAGGAACGAACACTGAAGCTTTCTTT; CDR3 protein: CSARSRGGTNTEAFF
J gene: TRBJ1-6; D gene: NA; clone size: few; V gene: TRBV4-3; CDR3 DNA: TGCGCCAGCAGCCAAGACTACAAATATAATTCACCCCTCCACTTT; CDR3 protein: CASSQDYKYNSPLHF
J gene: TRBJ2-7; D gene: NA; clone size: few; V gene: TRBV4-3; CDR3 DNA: TGCGCCAGCAGCCAAGAAGGGGGAAGTGGTTCCTACGAGCAGTACTTC; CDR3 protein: CASSQEGGSGSYEQYF
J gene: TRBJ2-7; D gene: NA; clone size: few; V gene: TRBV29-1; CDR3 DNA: TGCAGCGTTGGTAGGCAGTACTCCTACGAGCAGTACTTC; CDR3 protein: CSVGRQYSYEQYF
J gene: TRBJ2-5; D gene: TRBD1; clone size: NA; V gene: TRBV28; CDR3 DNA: TGTGCCAGCATAGGGGGCACGTACCAAGAGACCCAGTACTTC; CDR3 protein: CASIGGTYQETQYF
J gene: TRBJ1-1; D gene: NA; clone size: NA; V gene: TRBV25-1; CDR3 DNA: TGTGCCAGCAGTGAAGGGCCGGGAGCTTTCTTT; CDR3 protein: CASSEGPGAFF
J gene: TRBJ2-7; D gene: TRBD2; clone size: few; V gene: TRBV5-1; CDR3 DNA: TGCGCCAGCAGCCGAGGGACTAGCGGGAGCTCCTACAATGAGCAGTACTTC; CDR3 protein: CASSRGTSGSSYNEQYF
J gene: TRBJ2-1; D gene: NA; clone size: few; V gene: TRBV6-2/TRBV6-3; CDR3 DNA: TGTGCCAGCAGTTACCAGGGTCGGTCCTACAATGAGCAGTTCTTC; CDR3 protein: CASSYQGRSYNEQFF
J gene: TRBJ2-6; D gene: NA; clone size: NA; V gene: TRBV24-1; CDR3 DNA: TGTGCCACCAGTGAGGCAGGGCCTTCTGGGGCCAACGTCCTGACTTTC; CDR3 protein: CATSEAGPSGANVLTF
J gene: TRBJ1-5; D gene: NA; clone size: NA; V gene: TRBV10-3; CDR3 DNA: TGTGCCATCAGTGAGTATCGGGGACTCGACAGCAATCAGCCCCAGCATTTT; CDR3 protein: CAISEYRGLDSNQPQHF
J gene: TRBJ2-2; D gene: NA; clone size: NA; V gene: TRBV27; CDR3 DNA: TGTGCCGGCAGTAGACTGCCGAACACCGGGGAGCTGTTTTTT; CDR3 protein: CAGSRLPNTGELFF
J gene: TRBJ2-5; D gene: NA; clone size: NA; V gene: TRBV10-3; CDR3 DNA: TGTGCCATCAGTGAGTCAGTGGCCAGGGATGAGACCCAGTACTTC; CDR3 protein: CAISESVARDETQYF
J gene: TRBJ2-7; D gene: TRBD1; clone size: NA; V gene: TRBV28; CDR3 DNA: TGTGCCAGCAGTTTTTCGAAGGACAGGGCCCCCTACGAGCAGTACTTC; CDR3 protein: CASSFSKDRAPYEQYF
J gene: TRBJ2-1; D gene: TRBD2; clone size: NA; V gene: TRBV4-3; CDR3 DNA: TGCGCCGGCAGCCAAGATAAGGGACTAGCTAGTGAGCAGTTCTTC; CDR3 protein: CAGSQDKGLASEQFF
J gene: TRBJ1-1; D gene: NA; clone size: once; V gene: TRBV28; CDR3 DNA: TGTGCCAGCAGTTCCCTACGGGACACGACCATGAACACTGAAGCTTTCTTT; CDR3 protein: CASSSLRDTTMNTEAFF
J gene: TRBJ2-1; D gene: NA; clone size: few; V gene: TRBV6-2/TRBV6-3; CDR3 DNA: TGTGCCAGCAGACGACCCGGTACCTACAATGAGCAGTTCTTC; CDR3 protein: CASRRPGTYNEQFF
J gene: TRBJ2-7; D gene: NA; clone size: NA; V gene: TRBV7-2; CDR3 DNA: TGTGCCAGCAGCTCCCCCACTAGAAGCTCCTACGAGCAGTACTTC; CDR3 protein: CASSSPTRSSYEQYF
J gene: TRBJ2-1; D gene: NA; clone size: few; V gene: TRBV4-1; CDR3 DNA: TGCGCCAGCCGGCATTTCTCCTACAATGAGCAGTTCTTC; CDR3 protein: CASRHFSYNEQFF
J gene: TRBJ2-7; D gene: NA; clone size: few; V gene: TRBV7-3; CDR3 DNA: TGTGCCAGCAGCTTAACTGGAAATGGGAAAGGATACGAGCAGTACTTC; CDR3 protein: CASSLTGNGKGYEQYF
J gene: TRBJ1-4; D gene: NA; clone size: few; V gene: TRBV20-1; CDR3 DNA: TGCAGTGCTAGGGTCACGGGGGGGAGTGGGAAACTGTTTTTT; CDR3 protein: CSARVTGGSGKLFF
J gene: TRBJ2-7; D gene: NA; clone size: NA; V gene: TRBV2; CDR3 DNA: TGTGCCAGCAGTGAAGCTACTAGGTACGAGCAGTACTTC; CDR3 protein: CASSEATRYEQYF
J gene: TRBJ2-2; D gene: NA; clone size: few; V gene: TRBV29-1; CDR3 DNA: TGCAGCGTTGATTCCGCGAACACCGGGGAGCTGTTTTTT; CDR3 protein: CSVDSANTGELFF
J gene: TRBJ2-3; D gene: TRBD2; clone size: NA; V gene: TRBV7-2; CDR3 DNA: TGTGCCAGCAGCTTAGTGGCTAGCGGGGGTACTAGCACAGATACGCAGTATTTT; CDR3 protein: CASSLVASGGTSTDTQYF
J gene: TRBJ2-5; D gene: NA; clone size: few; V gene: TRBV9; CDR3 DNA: TGTGCCAGCAGCCCCGACGGACGGTTGACGGAGACCCAGTACTTC; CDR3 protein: CASSPDGRLTETQYF
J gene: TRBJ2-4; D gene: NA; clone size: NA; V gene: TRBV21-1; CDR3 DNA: TGTGCCAGCAGCAAGGGGGGAGGCAAAAACATTCAGTACTTC; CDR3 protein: CASSKGGGKNIQYF
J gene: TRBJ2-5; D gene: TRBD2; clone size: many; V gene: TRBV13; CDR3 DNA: TGTGCCAGCAGCTTAGAATCGGGGGGGCCTTTAGAGACCCAGTACTTC; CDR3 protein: CASSLESGGPLETQYF
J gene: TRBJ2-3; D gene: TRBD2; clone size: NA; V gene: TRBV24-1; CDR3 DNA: TGTGCCACCAGTCTCGGGACTAGCGGGTTAGATACGCAGTATTTT; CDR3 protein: CATSLGTSGLDTQYF
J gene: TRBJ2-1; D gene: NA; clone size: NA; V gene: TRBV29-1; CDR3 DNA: TGCAGCGTTGCACTTCGGGGTAGACAGGACGGAGAGACCCAGTTCTTC; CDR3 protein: CSVALRGRQDGETQFF
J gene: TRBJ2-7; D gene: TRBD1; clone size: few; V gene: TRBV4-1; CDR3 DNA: TGCGCCAGCAGTATAAGGGACAGGGAATACGAGCAGTACTTC; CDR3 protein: CASSIRDREYEQYF
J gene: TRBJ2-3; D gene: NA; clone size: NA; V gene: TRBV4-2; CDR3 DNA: TGTGCCAGCAGCCAAGATCCGGCTAGAGCAGATACGCAGTATTTT; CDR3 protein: CASSQDPARADTQYF
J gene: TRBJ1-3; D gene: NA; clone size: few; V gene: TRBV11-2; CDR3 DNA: TGTGCCAGCAGATCCTGGGTTAGCTCTGGAAACACCATATATTTT; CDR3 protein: CASRSWVSSGNTIYF
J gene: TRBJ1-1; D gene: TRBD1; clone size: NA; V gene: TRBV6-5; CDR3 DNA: TGTGCCAGCAGCCTCGACAGGGTTTACTCCCGGGGAGCTTTCTTT; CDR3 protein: CASSLDRVYSRGAFF
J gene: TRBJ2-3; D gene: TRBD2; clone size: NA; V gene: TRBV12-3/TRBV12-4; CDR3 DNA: TGTGCCAGCAGTTTAGTTGCCAGCGGGGGCCGCACAGATACGCAGTATTTT; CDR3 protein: CASSLVASGGRTDTQYF
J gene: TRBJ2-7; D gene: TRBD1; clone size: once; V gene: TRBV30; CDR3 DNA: TGTGCCTGGAGGGGACAGGGGGTGAACTACGAGCAGTACTTC; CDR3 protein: CAWRGQGVNYEQYF
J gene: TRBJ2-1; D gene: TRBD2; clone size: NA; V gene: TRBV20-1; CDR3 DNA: TGCAGTGCTAGGTGGGCTAGCGGGGAGCAGTTCTTC; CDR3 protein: CSARWASGEQFF
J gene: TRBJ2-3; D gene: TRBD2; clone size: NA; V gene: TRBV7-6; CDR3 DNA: TGTGCCAGCAGCTCAGGGAGGGCCCGGCGGGGAGTGACAGATACGCAGTATTTT; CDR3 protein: CASSSGRARRGVTDTQYF
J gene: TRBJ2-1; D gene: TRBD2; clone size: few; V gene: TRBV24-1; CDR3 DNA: TGTGCCATCAGACTTGGGGGGGACAATGAGCAGTTCTTC; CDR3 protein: CAIRLGGDNEQFF
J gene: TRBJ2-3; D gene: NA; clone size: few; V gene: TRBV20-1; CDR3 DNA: TGCAGTGCTTCCCCCCCGGGCCTTTTCGCAGATACGCAGTATTTT; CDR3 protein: CSASPPGLFADTQYF
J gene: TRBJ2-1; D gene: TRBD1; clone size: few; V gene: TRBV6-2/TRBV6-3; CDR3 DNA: TGTGCCAGCAGTTACCGCGACAGGGGGCAGAAGAATGAGCAGTTCTTC; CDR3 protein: CASSYRDRGQKNEQFF
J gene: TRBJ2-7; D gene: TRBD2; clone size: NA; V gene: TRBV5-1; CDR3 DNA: TGCGCCAGCAGCAAAGGGACTAGCGGGAAATCCTACGAGCAGTACTTC; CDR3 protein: CASSKGTSGKSYEQYF
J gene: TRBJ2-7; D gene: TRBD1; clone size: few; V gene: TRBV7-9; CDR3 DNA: TGTGCCAGCTGCTTAGGGACAGGGATTTCTGACGAGCAGTACTTC; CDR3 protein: CASCLGTGISDEQYF
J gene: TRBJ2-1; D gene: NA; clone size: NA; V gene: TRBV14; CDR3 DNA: TGTGCCAGCAGCCCATACATAAGCCCAAGGGATGAGCAGTTCTTC; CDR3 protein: CASSPYISPRDEQFF
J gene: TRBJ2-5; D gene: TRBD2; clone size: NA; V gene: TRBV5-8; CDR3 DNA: TGTGCCAGCAGCTTTCAGACGGGAGGGCCGCGAGGGACCCAGTACTTC; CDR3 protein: CASSFQTGGPRGTQYF
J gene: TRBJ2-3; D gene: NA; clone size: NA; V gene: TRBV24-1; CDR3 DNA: TGTGCCACCAGTCAACCGCCGGGTCCGCAGTATTTT; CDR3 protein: CATSQPPGPQYF
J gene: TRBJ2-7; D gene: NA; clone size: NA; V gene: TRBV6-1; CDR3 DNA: TGTGCCAGCAGTGGGGACGGGACTTCCTACGAGCAGTACTTC; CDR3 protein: CASSGDGTSYEQYF
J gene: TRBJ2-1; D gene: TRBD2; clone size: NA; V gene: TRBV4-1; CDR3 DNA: TGCGCCAGCAGCCAAGATCTTATGACTAGCGGGGGGGGCGAGTTCTTC; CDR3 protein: CASSQDLMTSGGGEFF
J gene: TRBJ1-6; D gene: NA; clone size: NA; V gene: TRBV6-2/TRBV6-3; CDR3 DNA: TGTGCCAGCAGTTACCGTTTGACGGACTGGGGAACTCTGACACCCCTCCACTTT; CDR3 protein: CASSYRLTDWGTLTPLHF
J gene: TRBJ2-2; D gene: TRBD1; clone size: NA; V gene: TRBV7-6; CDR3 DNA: TGTGCCAGCAGCTTCGGGACAGTTAACACCGGGGAGCTGTTTTTT; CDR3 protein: CASSFGTVNTGELFF